This record looks at one TCR beta chain sequence and its context. It may be a read error: a sequence one base away is much more abundant. The sample originates from a study of blood T cells in healthy people across ages. A second PCR of 7 to 11 cycles used a sample-barcoded 5' primer and a J-beta primer mix. TCRdb re-called the 5' RACE reads through MiXCR, storing one row per CDR3 protein. The data show about 840,000 distinct CDR3 sequences, approximately 32% seen once. Looked up from germline, CDR1 is SNHLY and CDR2 is FYNNEI. The CDR3 is 16 residues long. The trim removed 6 bases at V and 13 bases at J, leaving 18 bases unmatched. This sample also belongs to another study, concerning T cells of mothers and their children.

This clonotype originated in a woman between 35 and 50 years old in good health. Sequencing used blood. The gene calls are TRBV2 and TRBJ2-4; 10 bases are a match to TRBD2. DNA for the CDR3: TGTGCCAGCAGAAGCTTCACTAGCGGGATCTACAATGAGCAGTACTTC. This encodes CASRSFTSGIYNEQYF. Together with reference TRBV2 and TRBJ2-4, the CDR3 gives the full variable domain: EPEVTQTPSHQVTQMGQEVILRCVPISNHLYFYWYRQILGQKVEFLVSFYNNEISEKSEIFDDQFSVERPDGSNFTLKIRSTKLEDSAMYFCASRSFTSGIYNEQYFGAGTRLSVL.